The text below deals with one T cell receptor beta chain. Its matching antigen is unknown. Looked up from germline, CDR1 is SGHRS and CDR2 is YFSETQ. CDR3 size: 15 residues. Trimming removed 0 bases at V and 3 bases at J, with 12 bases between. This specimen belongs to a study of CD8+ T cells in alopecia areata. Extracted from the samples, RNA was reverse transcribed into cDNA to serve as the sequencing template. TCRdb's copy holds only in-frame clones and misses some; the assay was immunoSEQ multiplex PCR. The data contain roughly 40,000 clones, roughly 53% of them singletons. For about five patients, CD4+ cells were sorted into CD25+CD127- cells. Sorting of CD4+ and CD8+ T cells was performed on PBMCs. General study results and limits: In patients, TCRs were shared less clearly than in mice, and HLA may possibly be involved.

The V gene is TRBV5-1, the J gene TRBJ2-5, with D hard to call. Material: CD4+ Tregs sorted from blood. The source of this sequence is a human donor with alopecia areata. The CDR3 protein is CASSLVARPKETQYF. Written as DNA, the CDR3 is TGCGCCAGCAGCTTGGTGGCTAGACCCAAAGAGACCCAGTACTTC.